A single sample is the source of the 18 T cell receptor beta chains below, sequenced in a study of identical twins. Via MiXCR, TCRdb re-called the 5' RACE reads, giving one row per CDR3 protein. The sample contains 1.5 million to 2 million distinct CDR3 sequences, under 35% of which appear only once. The material sequenced was cord blood. The receptors were gathered from a newborn girl in good health.

Only one count was recorded for this clonotype. V usage is TRBV19 and J usage is TRBJ2-3; D could derive from TRBD1 or TRBD2 (5 bases each). CDR3 size: 16 residues. CDR1 and CDR2 (germline): LNHDA, SQIVND (reference sequence). V lost 5 bases to trimming and J lost 1 base, with 16 bases between them. In DNA form, the CDR3 reads TGTGCCAGTAGTCGGCCACGGGACGTAGGCACAGATACGCAGTATTTT. It yields the protein CASSRPRDVGTDTQYF.

Regarding this clonotype: The junction departs from the called germline gene at one end, perhaps through a read error. J is TRBJ2-5 and V is TRBV11-2, with TRBD2 identical over 9 bases. CDR1 SGHAT and CDR2 FQNNGV come from the germline V gene. This CDR3 is built from 16 residues. CDR3 DNA sequence: TGTGCCAGCAGCTTAGTTGGCAGCGGGGGGCTGAAGACCCGGTACTTC. Translation gives CASSLVGSGGLKTRYF.

The rearrangement uses TRBV6-5 and TRBJ2-1, with 9 bases fitting TRBD2. V lost 0 bases to trimming and J lost 8 bases; unmatched junction nucleotides: 8. Germline V CDR1 and CDR2: MNHEY, SVGAGI. The CDR3 sequence is 16 residues long. CDR3 residues: CASSYSGLAGRDEQFF. The CDR3 region has the DNA TGTGCCAGCAGTTACTCGGGCCTAGCGGGAAGGGATGAGCAGTTCTTC.

This clonotype was observed a few times. The chain carries TRBV20-1 and TRBJ2-1, with D maybe TRBD2 (6 bases). The germline V gene has CDR1 DFQATT and CDR2 SNEGSKA (reference sequence). The CDR3 loop spans 15 amino acids. Trimming left V 2 bases short and J 8 bases short, with 19 bases between. CDR3 sequence reads: CSARSGSGLSDEQFF. For the CDR3, the DNA is TGCAGTGCTAGAAGTGGTAGCGGCCTGAGCGATGAGCAGTTCTTC.

The chain couples TRBV20-1 to TRBJ1-6, with D possibly matching TRBD1 (5 bases). The CDR3 loop spans 14 amino acids. The ends were cut back, 7 bases at V and 8 bases at J, with 18 bases in the middle. Germline V lookup: CDR1 DFQATT, CDR2 SNEGSKA (reference sequence). CDR3 residues: CSGQGGGRHSPLHF. Here the CDR3 DNA reads TGCAGTGGTCAGGGTGGGGGGAGGCATTCACCCCTCCACTTT.

This clonotype was recorded a few times. Mismatch with germline at one junction end may stem from a read error. The genes are TRBV29-1 and TRBJ2-5; possible D gene TRBD2, 6 bases. The CDR3 consists of 13 residues. Germline V gene sequence: CDR1 SQVTM, CDR2 ANQGSEA. For the CDR3, the DNA is TGTAGCGTTGAAGGGCGGGAAGGAGAGACCCAGTACTTC. Its protein is CSVEGREGETQYF.

This sequence joins TRBV24-1 and TRBJ1-2; D remains ambiguous. CDR1 and CDR2 from the germline V gene are KGHDR and SFDVKD. Trimming removed 2 bases from V and 5 bases from J, with 11 bases in between. The length of the CDR3 is 14 residues. CDR3 amino acids: CATSDSGLSYGYTF. In DNA form, the CDR3 reads TGTGCCACCAGTGATTCCGGACTGTCATATGGCTACACCTTC.

The chain is built from TRBV7-2 and TRBJ2-6; D is uncertain. Germline V gene lookup returns CDR1 SGHTA and CDR2 FQGNSA. The ends were cut back, 1 base at V and 0 bases at J, with 13 bases in the middle. This CDR3 has 18 residues. CDR3 DNA: TGTGCCAGCAGCTTAGTGGATAGGCTACACTCTGGGGCCAACGTCCTGACTTTC. It encodes CASSLVDRLHSGANVLTF. The full variable domain, in which reference TRBV7-2 and TRBJ2-6 provide the parts outside the CDR3, is GAGVSQSPSNKVTEKGKDVELRCDPISGHTALYWYRQSLGQGLEFLIYFQGNSAPDKSGLPSDRFSAERTGGSVSTLTIQRTQQEDSAVYLCASSLVDRLHSGANVLTFGAGSRLTVL.

In its sample, this clonotype was seen a few times. The rearrangement links TRBV10-3 to TRBJ2-1, with 16 positions matching TRBD2. The germline CDR1 and CDR2 sequences are ENHRY and SYGVKD. Trimming took 6 bases from V and 7 from J; bases not matched to a gene: 15. The CDR3 contains 19 residues. CDR3 loop: CAIREIRPGLAGGVNEQFF. The CDR3, as DNA: TGTGCCATCAGAGAAATAAGACCGGGACTAGCGGGAGGGGTAAATGAGCAGTTCTTC.

J is TRBJ1-4 and V is TRBV11-2; D gene unclear. The germline V and J ends were trimmed by 5 bases and 4 bases, with 20 bases remaining between them. Germline V lookup: CDR1 SGHAT, CDR2 FQNNGV. The CDR3 spans 17 residues. The CDR3 region is CASSQPMGMSFNEKLFF. The CDR3 region has the DNA TGTGCCAGCAGCCAACCAATGGGGATGAGCTTTAATGAAAAACTGTTTTTT. The full variable domain, in which reference TRBV11-2 and TRBJ1-4 provide the parts outside the CDR3, is EAGVAQSPRYKIIEKRQSVAFWCNPISGHATLYWYQQILGQGPKLLIQFQNNGVVDDSQLPKDRFSAERLKGVDSTLKIQPAKLEDSAVYLCASSQPMGMSFNEKLFFGSGTQLSVL.

This chain links TRBV6-2 or TRBV6-3 with TRBJ2-1; no firm D call. CDR3 length: 14 residues. The V end was cut by 9 bases, the J end by 6 bases, with 18 bases between. Germline values: CDR1 MNHEY, CDR2 SVGEGT. The CDR3 here is CASGVSSSLNEQFF. The CDR3 DNA reads as TGTGCCAGTGGGGTGTCGAGTAGCCTCAATGAGCAGTTCTTC.

This chain links TRBV20-1 with TRBJ1-4; D unclear. CDR3 length: 15 residues. V lost 4 bases and J lost 5, with 17 bases in between. The germline V gene has CDR1 DFQATT and CDR2 SNEGSKA (reference sequence). The CDR3: CSAKPETTWNEKLFF. The CDR3 bases are TGCAGTGCTAAACCCGAGACGACATGGAATGAAAAACTGTTTTTT.

This clonotype has just one count. The CDR3 loop reads CASSENRRAAEAFF. In DNA, the CDR3 is TGTGCCAGCAGCGAGAACCGTCGGGCTGCTGAAGCTTTCTTT. The chain recombines TRBV12-3 or TRBV12-4 with TRBJ1-1; no clear D gene. V dropped 6 bases and J dropped 6 bases, with 17 bases sitting between them. The CDR3 runs to 14 residues.

The chain employs TRBV19 and TRBJ2-1, with D perhaps matching TRBD2 (7 bases). The germline V and J ends were trimmed by 6 bases and 4 bases, with 16 bases remaining between them. The CDR3 contains 15 residues. Germline CDR1 and CDR2: LNHDA and SQIVND (reference sequence). The CDR3 is CASSPAGGAYNEQFF. CDR3 sequence (DNA): TGTGCCAGTAGCCCGGCTGGGGGGGCGTACAATGAGCAGTTCTTC. Supplemented by reference TRBV19 and TRBJ2-1, the full variable domain reads DGGITQSPKYLFRKEGQNVTLSCEQNLNHDAMYWYRQDPGQGLRLIYYSQIVNDFQKGDIAEGYSVSREKKESFPLTVTSAQKNPTAFYLCASSPAGGAYNEQFFGPGTRLTVL.

V is TRBV3-1 and J is TRBJ2-5, with TRBD2 identical over 11 bases. Looked up from germline, CDR1 is LGHDT and CDR2 is YNNKEL (reference sequence). V shed 0 bases, J shed 5 bases, and the junction held 5 bases outside the gene matches. CDR3 length: 16 residues. This chain's CDR3 is CASSQEKLAGDETQYF. CDR3 bases: TGTGCCAGCAGCCAAGAAAAACTAGCGGGAGACGAGACCCAGTACTTC.

In this sample, this clonotype turned up a few times. This rearrangement joins TRBV5-1 to TRBJ1-1; no clear D. V was cut by 4 bases and J by 5 bases, with 12 bases left in between. The CDR3 has 13 residues. Germline V gene sequence: CDR1 SGHRS, CDR2 YFSETQ. The CDR3 loop is CASSTRRKTEAFF. The CDR3 DNA reads as TGCGCCAGCAGCACGAGGCGAAAAACTGAAGCTTTCTTT.

The chain employs TRBV10-2 and TRBJ2-1; possible D gene TRBD2, 6 bases. The germline CDR1 and CDR2 sequences are WSHSY and SAAADI. Trimming left V 8 bases short and J 0 bases short, with 11 bases between. The CDR3 consists of 14 residues. CDR3: CASQAGYSYNEQFF. The CDR3 region has the DNA TGCGCCAGCCAAGCGGGTTACTCCTACAATGAGCAGTTCTTC.

J is TRBJ1-5 and V is TRBV20-1; D uncertain. CDR3 size: 15 residues. The V gene lost 5 bases and the J gene lost 2 bases, with 16 bases spanning the gap. Germline CDR1 reads DFQATT; CDR2 reads SNEGSKA (reference sequence). CDR3 DNA sequence: TGCAGTGCTCAAGATACCGTCGGAGGCAATCAGCCCCAGCATTTT. Amino acid sequence: CSAQDTVGGNQPQHF.